These 3 T cell receptor beta chains were all obtained from the same sample, sequenced in a study of naive and memory T cell subsets. The SP2 primer and nested alpha and beta constant region primers amplified ligated cDNA in four rounds. Each CDR3 protein gets one entry after TCRdb re-called the 5' RACE reads with MiXCR. The sample includes 58,000 or so distinct CDR3 sequences, over 6% of them seen just once. The library had UMIs added by 3' ligation of an oligonucleotide to TCR cDNA. Receptors were obtained from a female donor in good health.

This clonotype came up many times. This chain connects TRBV28 to TRBJ1-2, with a possible D match to TRBD1 (6 bases). The CDR3 has 16 residues. The V gene's germline CDR1 is MDHEN and CDR2 SYDVKM. V was trimmed by 3 bases and J by 0 bases, leaving 14 bases between them. The DNA for the CDR3 is TGTGCCAGCAGTTTGTTCGGGACACCTACTAACTATGGCTACACCTTC. Translation gives CASSLFGTPTNYGYTF.

This clonotype was seen at least ten times. This chain connects TRBV20-1 to TRBJ1-1; 8 bases agree with TRBD1. This CDR3 region has 13 residues. Trimming at V came to 5 bases and at J to 2 bases, leaving 4 bases not matched to a gene. Germline CDR1 and CDR2: DFQATT and SNEGSKA (reference sequence). In nucleotides, the CDR3 is TGCAGTGCTCTGGACAGGGATAACACTGAAGCTTTCTTT. Its protein product is CSALDRDNTEAFF.

This rearrangement joins TRBV5-4 to TRBJ2-5; D gene uncertain. The germline V gene has CDR1 SGHNT and CDR2 YYREEE (reference sequence). This CDR3 comprises 15 residues. V lost 5 bases and J lost 2, with 16 bases in between. The CDR3 DNA reads TGTGCCAGCAGTCTCCAATTGACCGGGCAAGAGACCCAGTACTTC. Amino acids: CASSLQLTGQETQYF.